This TCR beta chain was recorded in a study of T cell responses to AZD1222 COVID-19 vaccine. Study observations and caveats: Most donors were white British, females outnumbered males, and clonal diversity was possibly underestimated. Dominant CD4 TCR responses targeted spike regions 160-218 and 743-854. Only a handful of AZD1222 recipients, more than 5 in all, had baseline seropositivity.

The ends were cut back, 4 bases at V and 2 bases at J, with 13 bases in the middle. The CDR3 is 15 amino acids. CDR1 SGHDN and CDR2 FVKESK come from the germline V gene. The protocol was immunoSEQ multiplex PCR, while the TCRdb copy is restricted to in-frame clones and leaves out a portion. The sample yields 100,000 or so clones, roughly 91% seen once. Turning to this clone: What it binds is unknown.

The sample was peripheral blood, taken on day 0 of AZD1222 vaccination. The V gene is TRBV14, the J gene TRBJ2-3; the D is unclear. The clonotype comes from an adult in good health. The CDR3 nucleotides are TGTGCCAGCAGCCCGTACCCCGCAAACACAGATACGCAGTATTTT. This codes for CASSPYPANTDTQYF.